The 13 T cell receptor beta chains given below trace back to one sample, sequenced in a study of spatial heterogeneity in lung cancer. TCRdb re-derived calls from the 5' RACE reads in MiXCR, one entry per CDR3 protein. The profile shows 25,000 or so distinct CDR3 sequences, roughly 6% of them singletons. The time point here: blood at routine non-recurrence follow-up after resection. Researchers sequenced whole RNA taken from tumor, nontumor lung or frozen PBMC without sorting. Sample: PBMCs, taken at follow-up. Source of these receptors: a male donor with early-stage non-small cell lung cancer.

The gene calls are TRBV14 and TRBJ2-5; a weak D match, TRBD2 (6 bases). V was shortened by 4 bases and J by 4 bases, with 19 bases between the two germline ends. In germline, CDR1 is SGHDN, CDR2 FVKESK. The CDR3 runs to 16 residues. CDR3 bases: TGTGCCAGCAGCCGTGACACCGGGACTCGAGGAGAGACCCAGTACTTC. This encodes CASSRDTGTRGETQYF.

V gene TRBV12-1 combines with J gene TRBJ2-7; the tabulated D call, TRBD1, remains unverified against the DNA. TRBV12-1 is recorded as a pseudogene. CDR3 length: 14 amino acids. The CDR3 DNA reads TGTGCCAGCAGCTTCTATTACAGGAAATACGAGCAGTACGTC. This gives the protein CASSFYYRKYEQYV.

Turning to this clonotype: A much larger clone is a single base away; this may be a read error. CDR3 amino acids: CNGGQGKQPQHF. As DNA, the CDR3 is TGCAACGGGGGACAGGGAAAACAGCCCCAGCATTTT. V is TRBV29-1 and J is TRBJ1-5; 9 bases line up with TRBD1. This CDR3 contains 12 residues. Germline V CDR1 and CDR2: SQVTM, ANQGSEA.

This clonotype was detected ten times or more. The chain combines TRBV12-3 or TRBV12-4 with TRBJ2-1; maybe TRBD2 (5 bases). V shed 6 bases and J shed 6 bases, with 15 bases lying between them. The CDR3 has 14 amino acids. Here the CDR3 DNA reads TGTGCCAGCAGGAGGGCGTCTCTCTTCAATGAGCAGTTCTTC. Translated, it gives CASRRASLFNEQFF.

This clonotype was seen at least ten times. The V and J genes are TRBV7-8 and TRBJ2-1, with 12 bases aligning to TRBD2. The CDR3 spans 14 residues. Per germline, CDR1 SGHVS and CDR2 FQNEAQ. V was pared by 0 bases and J by 13 bases, with 4 bases of the junction left unmatched. CDR3 nucleotides: TGTGCCAGCAGCTTAGCGCCTAGCGGGAGGGACCAGTTCTTC. This sequence encodes CASSLAPSGRDQFF.

The chain carries TRBV7-9 and TRBJ1-2; D is unresolved. Looked up from germline, CDR1 is SEHNR and CDR2 is FQNEAQ (reference sequence). The CDR3 is made up of 18 amino acids. Trimming cost V 5 bases and J 0 bases, with 22 bases left between them. CDR3 protein: CASSKTIDGSQANYGYTF. Here the CDR3 DNA reads TGTGCCAGCAGCAAAACCATAGACGGCAGCCAAGCTAACTATGGCTACACCTTC.

This clonotype was counted at least ten times. The chain carries TRBV11-1 and TRBJ2-2; D is unresolved. Trimming shortened V by 0 bases and J by 4 bases, and 9 bases separated the two germline ends. Germline V gene lookup returns CDR1 SGHAT and CDR2 FQDESV (reference sequence). The CDR3 has 15 amino acids. For the CDR3, the DNA is TGTGCCAGCAGCTTAGCGCTACCGCGCACCGGGGAGCTGTTTTTT. Its protein product is CASSLALPRTGELFF. The entire variable domain, with the rest obtained from reference TRBV11-1 and TRBJ2-2, is as follows: EAEVAQSPRYKITEKSQAVAFWCDPISGHATLYWYRQILGQGPELLVQFQDESVVDDSQLPKDRFSAERLKGVDSTLKIQPAELGDSAMYLCASSLALPRTGELFFGEGSRLTVL.

V usage is TRBV6-2 or TRBV6-3 and J usage is TRBJ2-1; D is ambiguous. Germline CDR1 is MNHEY and CDR2 is SVGEGT. The CDR3 contains 15 residues. Trimming shortened V by 10 bases and J by 6 bases, and 22 bases separated the two germline ends. CDR3 sequence (DNA): TGTGCCACCCTAAATGAACAGCTAAGCGTCAATGAGCAGTTCTTC. Amino acid sequence: CATLNEQLSVNEQFF.

This clonotype was detected many times. J is TRBJ2-3 and V is TRBV9; D is undetermined. Germline loops: CDR1 SGDLS, CDR2 YYNGEE. The CDR3 runs to 15 residues. V gave up 4 bases and J gave up 0 bases, with 12 bases separating them. In DNA form, the CDR3 reads TGTGCCAGCAGCAAACGCCGCGATAGCACAGATACGCAGTATTTT. This gives the protein CASSKRRDSTDTQYF. The whole variable domain, remainder taken from reference TRBV9 and TRBJ2-3, is DSGVTQTPKHLITATGQRVTLRCSPRSGDLSVYWYQQSLDQGLQFLIQYYNGEERAKGNILERFSAQQFPDLHSELNLSSLELGDSALYFCASSKRRDSTDTQYFGPGTRLTVL.

Many counts were recorded for this clonotype. One end of the junction is discordant with germline, which a read error may explain. V is TRBV7-7 and J is TRBJ2-1; 10 nucleotides line up with TRBD2. This CDR3 has 15 amino acids. Per germline, CDR1 SSHAT and CDR2 FNYEAQ (reference sequence). The CDR3 loop reads CASSPSGRSHNEQFF. DNA for the CDR3: TGTGCTAGCAGCCCTAGCGGGAGAAGCCACAATGAGCAGTTCTTC.

In its sample, this clonotype was seen many times. The chain carries TRBV7-2 and TRBJ2-3, with D perhaps TRBD1 (6 bases). This CDR3 comprises 15 residues. Per the germline V gene, CDR1 is SGHTA and CDR2 is FQGNSA. Trimming cost V 5 bases and J 2 bases, with 14 bases left between them. CDR3 protein: CASSLQGNPTDTQYF. CDR3 nucleotides: TGTGCCAGCAGCCTACAGGGTAACCCCACAGATACGCAGTATTTT.

This clonotype has at least ten counts. In DNA form, the CDR3 reads TGTGCCATCAGTGTGGAGGACTCGGGGACTGAAGCTTTCTTT. This codes for CAISVEDSGTEAFF. V gene TRBV10-3 combines with J gene TRBJ1-1; D not certain. The CDR3 has 14 amino acids. Per germline, CDR1 ENHRY and CDR2 SYGVKD. Trimming pared 4 bases from V and 5 bases from J, leaving 14 bases between.

The sample holds many counts of this clonotype. This chain uses TRBV27 with TRBJ1-2, with a weak D call TRBD1 (5 bases). Trimming left V 9 bases short and J 6 bases short, with 20 bases between. Germline values: CDR1 MNHEY, CDR2 SMNVEV (reference sequence). The CDR3 is 14 residues long. In nucleotides, the CDR3 is TGTGCCAGTGCCGGGACGGCGTCCAGGAATGGCTACACCTTC. Protein sequence: CASAGTASRNGYTF.